The TCR beta chain described here comes from a study of blood T cells in healthy people across ages. As regards this clonotype: At one of its ends the junction is not consistent with the germline gene, which may arise from a read error.

Using a J-beta primer mix together with a sample-barcoded 5' primer, a second PCR was run for roughly 6 to 12 cycles. MiXCR, applied by TCRdb to the 5' RACE reads, yields one record per CDR3 protein. This sample has 1.5 million to 2 million distinct CDR3 sequences; about 31% occur once, and the top ten carry around 11%. The CDR3 contains 14 residues. The sequence derives from a woman aged 25 to 39 in good health. The sequenced sample was blood. The chain has TRBV12-3 or TRBV12-4 and TRBJ2-7; 7 bases map to TRBD2. The CDR3 loop is CAGSLAGRESEQYF. CDR3 sequence (DNA): TGTGCCGGCAGTTTAGCGGGCCGAGAGAGCGAGCAGTACTTC.